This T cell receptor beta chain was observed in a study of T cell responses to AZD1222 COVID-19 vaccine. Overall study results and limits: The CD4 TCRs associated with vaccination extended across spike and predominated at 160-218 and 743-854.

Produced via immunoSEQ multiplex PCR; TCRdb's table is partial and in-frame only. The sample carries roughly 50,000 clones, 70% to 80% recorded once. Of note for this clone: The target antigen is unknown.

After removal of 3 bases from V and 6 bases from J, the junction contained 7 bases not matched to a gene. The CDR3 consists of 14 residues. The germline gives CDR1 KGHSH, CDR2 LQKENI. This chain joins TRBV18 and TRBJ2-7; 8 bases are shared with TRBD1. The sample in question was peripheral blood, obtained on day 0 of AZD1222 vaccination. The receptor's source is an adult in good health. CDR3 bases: TGTGCCAGCTCACCTGGACAGGGCAGCGGCGAGCAGTACGTC. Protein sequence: CASSPGQGSGEQYV.